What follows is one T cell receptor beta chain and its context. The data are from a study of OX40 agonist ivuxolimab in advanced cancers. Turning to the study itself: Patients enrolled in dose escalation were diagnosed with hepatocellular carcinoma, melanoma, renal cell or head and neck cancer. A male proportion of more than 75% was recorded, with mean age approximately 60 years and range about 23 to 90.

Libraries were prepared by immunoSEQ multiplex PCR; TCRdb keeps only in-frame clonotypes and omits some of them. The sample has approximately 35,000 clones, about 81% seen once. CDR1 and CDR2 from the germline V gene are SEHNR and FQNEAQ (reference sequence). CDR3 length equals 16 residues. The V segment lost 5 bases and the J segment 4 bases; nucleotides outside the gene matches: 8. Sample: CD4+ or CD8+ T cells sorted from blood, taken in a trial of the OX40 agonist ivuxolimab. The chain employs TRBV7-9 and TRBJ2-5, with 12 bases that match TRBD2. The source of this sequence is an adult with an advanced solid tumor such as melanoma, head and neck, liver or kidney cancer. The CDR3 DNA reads TGTGCCAGCAGCCCAAGACCGGGACTAGCGGGAGAGACCCAGTACTTC. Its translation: CASSPRPGLAGETQYF. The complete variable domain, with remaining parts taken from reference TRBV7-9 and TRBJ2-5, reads DTGVSQNPRHKITKRGQNVTFRCDPISEHNRLYWYRQTLGQGPEFLTYFQNEAQLEKSRLLSDRFSAERPKGSFSTLEIQRTEQGDSAMYLCASSPRPGLAGETQYFGPGTRLLVL.